This entry lists 20 T cell receptor beta chains sequenced from one sample in a study of identical twins. From the 5' RACE reads, TCRdb called clonotypes with MiXCR, one entry per CDR3 protein. The repertoire has hundreds of thousands of distinct CDR3 sequences, 5.5% to 6.5% of them found once; the top ten carry about 2%. The sample was naive T cells sorted from blood. The receptors stem from a man aged 18 to 29 in good health.

This clonotype was counted many times. The gene calls are TRBV5-1 and TRBJ2-4, with 8 bases fitting TRBD1. This CDR3 is 16 amino acids long. V lost 2 bases and J lost 7; bases outside the gene matches: 11. Germline V gene lookup returns CDR1 SGHRS and CDR2 YFSETQ. For the CDR3, the DNA is TGCGCCAGCAGCTTATACCTCTACAGGGGGGACAACATTCAGTACTTC. Its translation: CASSLYLYRGDNIQYF.

This clonotype was counted a few times. The genes are TRBV2 and TRBJ1-5; D may be TRBD1 (5 bases). CDR1 SNHLY and CDR2 FYNNEI come from the germline V gene. CDR3 size: 14 residues. V lost 7 bases and J lost 8, with 18 bases in between. The CDR3 nucleotides read TGTGCCAGCAAAAGACGGGGAGGGACGGAGCCCCAGCATTTT. Translated, it gives CASKRRGGTEPQHF.

The chain combines TRBV15 with TRBJ2-3, with 8 bases lining up with TRBD1. CDR3 size: 16 residues. Germline values: CDR1 LNHNV, CDR2 YYDKDF (reference sequence). Unmatched junction bases numbered 7, after V lost 2 bases and J lost 3 bases. CDR3: CATSRRGQVLTDTQYF. CDR3 bases: TGTGCCACCAGCAGACGGGGACAGGTTTTAACAGATACGCAGTATTTT.

This clonotype was counted ten times or more. The rearrangement links TRBV12-3 or TRBV12-4 to TRBJ2-3; 7 bases fit TRBD2. This CDR3 spans 15 amino acids. J was trimmed by 1 base and V by 2 bases; bases with no gene match: 3. The DNA of the CDR3 is TGTGCCAGCAGTTTAAAGGGGAGGGGCACAGATACGCAGTATTTT. Protein: CASSLKGRGTDTQYF.

This clonotype was detected ten times or more. An end of the junction does not agree with germline; a read error may underlie this. The chain has TRBV30 and TRBJ2-3; 8 bases are shared with TRBD2. Germline V lookup: CDR1 GTSNPN, CDR2 SVGIG (reference sequence). The CDR3 is made up of 10 amino acids. CDR3 residues: CACNSGAPHF. As DNA, the CDR3 is TGTGCCTGCAATAGCGGGGCCCCTCATTTT.

This clonotype was recorded at least ten times. The chain couples TRBV5-1 to TRBJ2-5; 8 bases map to TRBD1. V shed 3 bases and J 1 base; nucleotides not matched to a gene: 5. The CDR3 runs 15 residues. CDR1 and CDR2 (germline): SGHRS, YFSETQ. The CDR3 DNA follows: TGCGCCAGCAGCTCCATCAGGGGGCTCCAAGAGACCCAGTACTTC. Translating it yields CASSSIRGLQETQYF.

This clonotype was counted ten times or more. V is TRBV6-2 or TRBV6-3 and J is TRBJ1-1; D unresolved. Between the trimmed V and J ends, which lost 5 bases and 1 base, there was a span of 5 bases. CDR1 is MNHEY, CDR2 SVGEGT, per germline. This CDR3 is 12 amino acids long. The CDR3 nucleotides are TGTGCCAGCAGTAAGAGGAACACTGAAGCTTTCTTT. Translated: CASSKRNTEAFF.

The table lists this clonotype with many counts. The chain carries TRBV6-2 or TRBV6-3 and TRBJ2-3; 10 nucleotides match TRBD2. The CDR3 spans 18 residues. Germline lookup yields CDR1 MNHEY and CDR2 SVGEGT. The junction had 11 bases not matched to a gene; V was cut back by 3 bases and J by 2 bases. Written as DNA, the CDR3 is TGTGCCAGCAGTTATCTTAGGACTAGCGGCCTACTCACAGATACGCAGTATTTT. Amino acid sequence: CASSYLRTSGLLTDTQYF.

This clonotype has ten or more counts. This chain links TRBV25-1 with TRBJ2-5, with 10 bases matching TRBD2. The CDR3 length is 16 residues. The germline gives CDR1 MGHDK, CDR2 SYGVNS. V lost 2 bases to trimming and J lost 3 bases; unmatched junction nucleotides: 6. The chain's CDR3 is CASSEGLAGEEETQYF. DNA of the CDR3: TGTGCCAGCAGTGAAGGCCTAGCGGGAGAGGAAGAGACCCAGTACTTC.

This clonotype was detected many times. The chain combines TRBV7-2 with TRBJ2-3, with 7 bases fitting TRBD1. Trimming cost V 1 base and J 5 bases; bases outside gene matches: 6. The germline V gene encodes CDR1 SGHTA and CDR2 FQGNSA. The CDR3 totals 15 residues. The CDR3 DNA follows: TGTGCCAGCAGCTTAGGGGGCAGGGGGATAGATACGCAGTATTTT. It encodes CASSLGGRGIDTQYF.

Ten or more counts support this clonotype. The V call is TRBV12-3 or TRBV12-4, the J call TRBJ2-2; perhaps TRBD1 as D (6 bases). The CDR3 runs to 16 residues. Trimming stripped 2 bases from V and 0 bases from J, with 10 bases between. Written as DNA, the CDR3 is TGTGCCAGCAGTTTAACCGGGACACCGAACACCGGGGAGCTGTTTTTT. This sequence encodes CASSLTGTPNTGELFF.

This clonotype was seen repeatedly, ten times or more. The V gene is TRBV7-3, the J gene TRBJ2-1; TRBD1 matches at 7 bases. Unmatched junction bases numbered 6, after V lost 2 bases and J lost 8 bases. The V gene's germline CDR1 is SGHTA and CDR2 FQGTGA. The CDR3 runs 14 residues. The CDR3 coding sequence is TGTGCCAGCAGCTTAGACAGGGATGTCTATGAGCAGTTCTTC. Encoded protein: CASSLDRDVYEQFF.

This rearrangement joins TRBV6-1 to TRBJ2-3; D is unresolved. With 4 bases removed from V and 3 bases from J, the gap between germline ends came to 8 bases. The CDR3 covers 13 residues. The germline CDR1 and CDR2 sequences are MNHNS and SASEGT. The CDR3 nucleotides are TGTGCCAGCAGTGGGGCTAGTACAGATACGCAGTATTTT. Translation: CASSGASTDTQYF.

This clonotype was counted ten times or more. This chain links TRBV6-5 with TRBJ1-3; D unclear. Germline V CDR1 and CDR2: MNHEY, SVGAGI. V lost 4 bases, J lost 0 bases, and 19 bases lay in between. This CDR3 is built from 18 residues. CDR3 sequence (DNA): TGTGCCAGCAGTTCCCCATGGCGGGGTAGAGGCTCTGGAAACACCATATATTTT. Translating it yields CASSSPWRGRGSGNTIYF.

This clonotype was detected ten times or more. This chain joins TRBV5-1 and TRBJ2-1, with unresolved D. V was clipped by 0 bases and J by 9 bases, with 13 bases between them. The CDR3 length is 14 residues. Per germline, CDR1 SGHRS and CDR2 YFSETQ. As DNA, the CDR3 is TGCGCCAGCAGCTTGGCCGAGATAGTAGGTGAGCAGTTCTTC. It yields the protein CASSLAEIVGEQFF.

A word on this clonotype: Given a much more abundant clone one base away, this may be a read error. The V and J genes are TRBV12-3 or TRBV12-4 and TRBJ2-3, with 11 bases fitting TRBD2. The CDR3 contains 14 residues. V gave up 11 bases and J gave up 6 bases; unmatched junction bases: 10. This CDR3 is CAGKLAGVGDTQYF. CDR3 nucleotide sequence: TGTGCCGGCAAACTAGCGGGAGTTGGGGATACGCAGTATTTT.

The chain recombines TRBV3-1 with TRBJ2-4; weak D call: TRBD1 (5 bases). Germline CDR1 reads LGHDT; CDR2 reads YNNKEL (reference sequence). The V gene lost 6 bases and the J gene lost 1 base, with 16 bases spanning the gap. The CDR3 spans 16 residues. The CDR3 protein is CASSLQVLGAKNIQYF. The CDR3 coding sequence is TGTGCCAGCAGTCTACAGGTCCTAGGGGCCAAAAACATTCAGTACTTC. Full variable domain (remainder filled in from reference TRBV3-1 and TRBJ2-4): DTAVSQTPKYLVTQMGNDKSIKCEQNLGHDTMYWYKQDSKKFLKIMFSYNNKELIINETVPNRFSPKSPDKAHLNLHINSLELGDSAVYFCASSLQVLGAKNIQYFGAGTRLSVL.

Ten or more counts support this clonotype. CDR3 DNA sequence: TGTGCCAGCACGATCACCGGGGAGCTGTTTTTT. Translation: CASTITGELFF. The V and J genes are TRBV12-3 or TRBV12-4 and TRBJ2-2; no firm D call. With 7 bases removed from V and 4 bases from J, the gap between germline ends came to 4 bases. The CDR3 spans 11 residues.

This clonotype has at least ten counts. The chain combines TRBV29-1 with TRBJ2-2; a possible D gene is TRBD1 (6 bases). V lost 4 bases and J 13 bases, leaving 19 bases between the germline ends. This CDR3 spans 13 amino acids. Germline CDR1 is SQVTM and CDR2 is ANQGSEA. In DNA form, the CDR3 reads TGCAGCGTTGTAGGGGGATCAACACCGGGGCTGTTTTTT. Protein product: CSVVGGSTPGLFF.

This clonotype was recorded many times. In DNA form, the CDR3 reads TGTGCCAGCAGCAAACCACTCAGGGACTCCTACAATGAGCAGTTCTTC. It encodes CASSKPLRDSYNEQFF. The chain links TRBV21-1 to TRBJ2-1. TRBV21-1 is termed a pseudogene. This CDR3 is built from 16 residues.